Below are 12 T cell receptor beta chains sequenced from a single sample in a study of CD8+CD57+ T cells in acquired aplastic anemia. Genomic DNA was employed as the template in profiling TCR beta VDJ and CDR3. TCRdb analysed the reads with MiXCR anew, one entry per CDR3 protein. The sample lists around 64,000 distinct CDR3 sequences, less than 65% occurring once. The sequenced sample consisted of sorted CD4+, CD8+, or CD8+CD57+ T cells (not recorded which) from PBMCs. These receptors were obtained from a human donor in good health, serving as a control.

CDR3 in amino acids: CASSIGVSGANVLTF. The CDR3 DNA reads TGTGCCAGTAGTATTGGGGTCTCTGGGGCCAACGTCCTGACTTTC. The chain recombines TRBV19 with TRBJ2-6; D gene ambiguous. Trimming left V 3 bases short and J 0 bases short, with 6 bases between. This CDR3 contains 15 residues. CDR1 and CDR2 from the germline V gene are LNHDA and SQIVND (reference sequence).

The V gene is TRBV7-9, the J gene TRBJ2-7; the D gene is possibly TRBD1 (6 bases). The CDR3 has 13 residues. Germline V gene sequence: CDR1 SEHNR, CDR2 FQNEAQ (reference sequence). V lost 4 bases and J lost 0, with 7 bases in between. The CDR3 DNA reads as TGTGCCAGCAGCTCAGGGGACTCCTACGAGCAGTACGTC. Residues: CASSSGDSYEQYV.

In its sample, this clonotype was seen many times. This chain uses TRBV4-1 with TRBJ2-1; 10 bases line up with TRBD2. The CDR3 extends over 17 amino acids. V dropped 5 bases and J dropped 4; count of bases not matched to a gene: 11. Germline V gene sequence: CDR1 MGHRA, CDR2 YSYEKL. The CDR3 protein is CASSTGLAGGPYNEQFF. The CDR3 DNA follows: TGCGCCAGCAGCACAGGATTAGCGGGAGGACCTTACAATGAGCAGTTCTTC.

This clonotype is medium-sized (0.01 to 0.1%). This rearrangement joins TRBV7-9 to TRBJ2-7; TRBD2 is a possible D gene (6 bases). Looked up from germline, CDR1 is SEHNR and CDR2 is FQNEAQ (reference sequence). CDR3 length: 15 residues. V was trimmed by 6 bases and J by 0 bases, leaving 15 bases between them. CDR3 in DNA: TGTGCCAGCAGGCGGGGATCTTCAAGCTCCTACGAGCAGTACTTC. Its translation is CASRRGSSSSYEQYF.

V usage is TRBV4-1 and J usage is TRBJ1-6, with TRBD1 matching 10 bases. The length of the CDR3 is 15 residues. With V trimmed by 4 bases and J by 6 bases, 3 bases remained unmatched. Germline CDR1 and CDR2: MGHRA and YSYEKL. CDR3 in DNA: TGCGCCAGCAGCCTCGGACAGGGGGGTAATTCACCCCTCCACTTT. Its protein is CASSLGQGGNSPLHF.

This clonotype has a count of ten or more. The chain has TRBV4-2 and TRBJ2-1; a weak D match, TRBD2 (6 bases). This CDR3 region has 17 residues. Germline V gene data show CDR1 as LGHNA and CDR2 as YNFKEQ. V lost 1 base and J 5 bases, leaving 18 bases between the germline ends. CDR3 DNA: TGTGCCAGCAGCCAAGCGGTCGGAGGGCCACTCCACAATGAGCAGTTCTTC. It translates to CASSQAVGGPLHNEQFF.

The chain links TRBV2 to TRBJ2-3; D perhaps matches TRBD2 (6 bases). There are 15 residues in the CDR3. V lost 0 bases and J 6 bases, leaving 13 bases between the germline ends. Germline lookup yields CDR1 SNHLY and CDR2 FYNNEI. CDR3 loop: CASSEASRGRDTQYF. As DNA, the CDR3 is TGTGCCAGCAGTGAAGCGTCTAGAGGGAGGGATACGCAGTATTTT.

This clonotype was observed once. The chain links TRBV29-1 to TRBJ2-7, with TRBD2 matching over 11 bases. CDR1 SQVTM and CDR2 ANQGSEA come from the germline V gene. Unmatched junction bases numbered 8, after V lost 5 bases and J lost 5 bases. The CDR3 is 14 amino acids. The CDR3 is CSVRLLAGEDEQYF. The DNA of the CDR3 is TGCAGCGTTAGGTTACTAGCGGGAGAGGACGAGCAGTACTTC.

This clonotype was counted at least ten times. The chain couples TRBV6-4 to TRBJ2-2; D possibly uses TRBD1 or TRBD2 (5 bases each). CDR3 length: 17 residues. V lost 6 bases, J lost 0 bases, and 17 bases lay in between. Germline values: CDR1 MRHNA, CDR2 SNTAGT. The CDR3: CASSISRGTSNTGELFF. The DNA of the CDR3 is TGTGCCAGCAGCATTTCTCGGGGCACCTCGAACACCGGGGAGCTGTTTTTT.

A few counts support this clonotype. This chain connects TRBV29-1 to TRBJ1-5; unclear D gene. Trimming pared 8 bases from V and 1 base from J, leaving 9 bases between. Germline V gene sequence: CDR1 SQVTM, CDR2 ANQGSEA. The CDR3 is 12 amino acids. In DNA, the CDR3 is TGCAGCCGGGGTTCAAGCAATCAGCCCCAGCATTTT. Its protein is CSRGSSNQPQHF.

This chain joins TRBV29-1 and TRBJ2-7; 8 bases map to TRBD1. Germline trimming cut 1 base from V and 7 bases from J; bases unmatched to any gene: 6. There are 13 residues in the CDR3. Germline-derived CDR1 and CDR2 are SQVTM and ANQGSEA. Here the CDR3 reads CSVEGQGAGEQYF. For the CDR3, the DNA is TGCAGCGTTGAAGGGCAGGGGGCCGGAGAGCAGTACTTC.

The genes are TRBV7-6 and TRBJ1-6; 8 nucleotides agree with TRBD1. Per the germline V gene, CDR1 is SGHVS and CDR2 is FNYEAQ. This CDR3 is 15 amino acids long. V gave up 4 bases and J gave up 10 bases; unmatched junction bases: 9. The CDR3 reads CASSSRTGRGSPLHF. CDR3 nucleotide sequence: TGTGCCAGCAGCTCTAGGACAGGGAGAGGATCACCCCTCCACTTT.